The rows below give T cell receptor beta chains drawn from one sample of a study of T-cell reconstitution after alpha-beta-depleted transplantation in children. MiXCR was run by TCRdb on the PCR reads, yielding one entry per CDR3 protein. This table has 100,000 to 120,000 distinct CDR3 sequences, 5.5% to 6.5% appearing once. Sequenced material: PBMCs, mostly from graft donor cells, taken 360 days after TCRalphabeta/CD19-depleted stem cell transplant. The origin of the receptors is a male patient between 2 and 9 years old who had a stem cell transplant for acute lymphoblastic leukemia, so the T cells may come from the graft donor. CDR3s include the opening cysteine and the closing phenylalanine or tryptophan. D genes are given only for firm matches. Only part of the rows carry a size: once, few, many, or a class if the clone is expanded.

d_gene,v_gene,j_gene,abundance,CDR3aa,CDR3nt
.,TRBV7-9,TRBJ2-2,few,CARPPSTNTGELFF,TGTGCCAGACCCCCCAGCACGAACACCGGGGAGCTGTTTTTT
TRBD2,TRBV11-2,TRBJ2-2,many,CASSLAGGRELFF,TGTGCCAGCAGCTTAGCGGGAGGGAGGGAGCTGTTTTTT
.,TRBV28,TRBJ2-7,.,CAISQLPTYEQYF,TGTGCCATCAGTCAGTTACCGACCTACGAGCAGTACTTC
.,TRBV24-1,TRBJ2-2,many,CATSDGAVGGELFF,TGTGCCACCAGTGATGGGGCCGTCGGCGGGGAGCTGTTTTTT
.,TRBV7-9,TRBJ2-7,many,CASSSQSSYEQYF,TGTGCCAGCAGCTCCCAGAGCTCCTACGAGCAGTACTTC
TRBD1,TRBV4-3,TRBJ2-7,many,CASSLRDRGPVAYEQYF,TGCGCCAGCAGCCTCCGGGACAGGGGGCCTGTTGCCTACGAGCAGTACTTC
TRBD1,TRBV5-5,TRBJ2-7,.,CASSKHLTGYEQYF,TGTGCCAGCAGTAAGCATTTGACAGGGTACGAGCAGTACTTC
.,TRBV29-1,TRBJ2-6,many,CSAISGANVLTF,TGCAGCGCCATATCTGGGGCCAACGTCCTGACTTTC
.,TRBV6-5,TRBJ1-1,many,CASSMLGGSTTEAFF,TGTGCCAGCAGCATGCTGGGAGGGTCGACCACTGAAGCTTTCTTT
.,TRBV4-2,TRBJ2-7,many,CASSRDFSYEQYF,TGTGCCAGCAGCCGCGACTTCTCCTACGAGCAGTACTTC
.,TRBV9,TRBJ2-3,.,CASRGGADTQYF,TGTGCCAGCAGGGGGGGAGCAGATACGCAGTATTTT
.,TRBV3-1,TRBJ1-2,many,CASSLTGVHNYGYTF,TGTGCCAGCAGCCTTACAGGCGTTCATAACTATGGCTACACCTTC
.,TRBV28,TRBJ2-5,many,CASRSLLSETQYF,TGTGCCAGCCGCTCCCTTCTATCCGAGACCCAGTACTTC
.,TRBV10-3,TRBJ2-3,.,CAISADSRRTDTQYF,TGTGCCATCAGTGCGGACAGCCGCCGCACAGATACGCAGTATTTT
TRBD1,TRBV4-1,TRBJ1-1,.,CASSQFSGTGNEAFF,TGCGCCAGCAGCCAATTCTCCGGGACAGGGAATGAAGCTTTCTTT
TRBD1,TRBV4-1,TRBJ2-5,.,CASSWTPGQQETQYF,TGCGCCAGCAGCTGGACCCCGGGACAGCAAGAGACCCAGTACTTC
.,TRBV28,TRBJ1-6,many,CASSPTIDFSPLHF,TGTGCCAGCAGTCCCACGATCGATTTTTCACCCCTCCACTTT
.,TRBV29-1,TRBJ1-2,many,CSANWWPWGYTF,TGCAGCGCTAACTGGTGGCCTTGGGGCTACACCTTC
.,TRBV7-9,TRBJ2-7,many,CASSLRDKGYEQYF,TGTGCCAGCAGCCTCCGGGACAAAGGTTACGAGCAGTACTTC
.,TRBV5-8,TRBJ2-1,.,CASSARVEYNEQFF,TGTGCCAGCAGCGCCAGGGTCGAATACAATGAGCAGTTCTTC
.,TRBV5-1,TRBJ1-5,many,CASSSEGNQPQHF,TGCGCCAGCAGCTCGGAAGGCAATCAGCCCCAGCATTTT
.,TRBV7-9,TRBJ1-4,few,CASSLDGGRDSKKLFF,TGTGCCAGCAGCTTAGACGGCGGGAGGGACTCGAAAAAACTGTTTTTT
.,TRBV4-1,TRBJ1-1,.,CASSPRDFTEAFF,TGCGCCAGCAGCCCCCGGGACTTCACTGAAGCTTTCTTT
.,TRBV7-2,TRBJ1-2,many,CASSLVRIPGNYGYTF,TGTGCCAGCAGCTTAGTCAGGATACCCGGTAACTATGGCTACACCTTC
.,TRBV20-1,TRBJ2-7,many,CSASGTDLYEQYF,TGCAGTGCTTCCGGGACGGATCTCTACGAGCAGTACTTC
.,TRBV6-1,TRBJ2-5,few,CASSEAGGRKTQYF,TGTGCCAGCAGTGAAGCGGGGGGGCGAAAGACCCAGTACTTC
.,TRBV7-9,TRBJ1-4,.,CASSVPGPTNEKLFF,TGTGCCAGCAGCGTTCCAGGTCCAACTAATGAAAAACTGTTTTTT
.,TRBV29-1,TRBJ2-2,many,CSVDRDTGELFF,TGCAGCGTGGATCGGGACACCGGGGAGCTGTTTTTT
TRBD2,TRBV7-6,TRBJ2-7,.,CASSYKASGSGEQYF,TGTGCCAGCAGTTACAAGGCTAGCGGGAGCGGTGAGCAGTACTTC
TRBD1,TRBV9,TRBJ1-1,many,CASSPWTGKAFF,TGTGCCAGCAGCCCCTGGACAGGGAAAGCTTTCTTT
TRBD1,TRBV5-8,TRBJ2-4,.,CASSLADREYF,TGTGCCAGCAGCTTGGCAGACAGGGAGTACTTC
TRBD2,TRBV12-3/TRBV12-4,TRBJ2-2,many,CASSYPPLPSGIGELFF,TGTGCCAGCAGTTACCCCCCCCTGCCTAGCGGTATCGGGGAGCTGTTTTTT
TRBD2,TRBV11-2,TRBJ2-1,many,CASSLDSGTSGYNEQFF,TGTGCCAGCAGCTTAGACTCCGGGACTAGCGGATACAATGAGCAGTTCTTC
.,TRBV7-9,TRBJ2-1,.,CASEDTHYNEQFF,TGTGCCAGCGAGGACACCCACTACAATGAGCAGTTCTTC
.,TRBV29-1,TRBJ2-1,many,CSVPRAGEQFF,TGCAGCGTTCCCAGGGCTGGTGAGCAGTTCTTC
TRBD2,TRBV9,TRBJ2-3,.,CASSTRGGGTDTQYF,TGTGCCAGCAGCACCCGGGGGGGCGGCACAGATACGCAGTATTTT
.,TRBV4-3,TRBJ2-1,.,CASGQDTLGYSYNEQFF,TGCGCCAGCGGCCAAGATACCCTCGGCTACTCCTACAATGAGCAGTTCTTC
.,TRBV5-1,TRBJ1-1,few,CASSLGEGLKEAFF,TGCGCCAGCAGCTTGGGAGAGGGTTTGAAGGAAGCTTTCTTT
TRBD2,TRBV12-3/TRBV12-4,TRBJ2-1,.,CASSPGLAGVDEQFF,TGTGCCAGCAGTCCAGGACTAGCGGGAGTAGATGAGCAGTTCTTC
.,TRBV3-1,TRBJ2-1,many,CASSRLQVGEQFF,TGTGCCAGCAGCCGTCTCCAGGTAGGCGAGCAGTTCTTC
.,TRBV21-1,TRBJ2-7,.,CASSTRLAVNEQYF,TGTGCCAGCAGCACCCGGCTAGCGGTAAACGAGCAGTACTTC